One TCR beta chain is described in this entry. CDR1 and CDR2 from the germline V gene are SGHTA and FQGTGA. V was clipped by 3 bases and J by 0 bases; unmatched bases: 4. The CDR3 is made up of 16 amino acids. The study ran its PCR with 60 Vbeta and 13 Jbeta primers. Sequenced by immunoSEQ multiplex PCR; TCRdb stores in-frame clones only, minus some. This sample carries about 55,000 clones, around 79% of them seen once, and the ten largest clones take around 2.6%. These data belong to a study of cytomegalovirus exposure and HLA in healthy donors. The sequenced sample consisted of PBMCs. The clonotype was recovered from a female donor in good health and CMV-seronegative. This chain uses TRBV7-3 with TRBJ2-1, with 8 bases that match TRBD1. CDR3 sequence: CASSFQGASSYNEQFF. Here the CDR3 DNA reads TGTGCCAGCAGCTTCCAGGGGGCGAGCTCCTACAATGAGCAGTTCTTC.